This record covers a single T cell receptor (beta chain). Its antigen remains unidentified. Germline-derived CDR1 and CDR2 are SGHTA and FQGNSA. The junction had 6 bases not matched to a gene; V was cut back by 4 bases and J by 8 bases. This CDR3 region has 14 residues. This specimen comes from a study of cytomegalovirus exposure and HLA in healthy donors. The PCR had 60 Vbeta and 13 Jbeta primers. The assay was immunoSEQ multiplex PCR, and TCRdb's table has in-frame clones only and misses some. The repertoire has about 94,000 clones, roughly 80% of them found once; the top ten carry 6.5% to 9%. Findings and caveats of the study: A later examination showed that TCR association rates differed by HLA locus, with DRB1 most and HLA-C fewest. Fewer N-insertions (relative to the approximately 670-donor mean) were reportedly seen in an Asian-associated ancestry cluster in a later analysis. It was 164 TCR beta chains that were listed as cytomegalovirus-associated.

The receptor's source is a man aged 40-55 years in good health and CMV-seropositive. The chain is built from TRBV7-2 and TRBJ1-4; TRBD1 matches 8 bases. Sequenced: PBMCs. The CDR3 region has the DNA TGTGCCAGCAGCTCCCAGGGGGCCGGGGAAAAACTGTTTTTT. This translates into CASSSQGAGEKLFF.